The 16 T cell receptor beta chains below all came from one sample that was sequenced in a study of T cells after yellow fever vaccination. MiXCR, run by TCRdb on the 5' RACE reads, gives a single entry per CDR3 protein. Seen here are 250,000 to 400,000 distinct CDR3 sequences, roughly 4% observed once, and the top ten hold about 26%. The source material was PBMCs, sampled 5 days after the yellow fever booster vaccination. All receptors derive from a man younger than 35 who received the YFV17D yellow fever vaccine.

The chain combines TRBV7-2 with TRBJ2-1; D is ambiguous. The CDR3 extends over 13 amino acids. Trimming removed 6 bases at V and 0 bases at J, with 6 bases between. Germline V gives CDR1 SGHTA, CDR2 FQGNSA. The DNA of the CDR3 is TGTGCCAGCAGTCCCTACTCCTACAATGAGCAGTTCTTC. This codes for CASSPYSYNEQFF.

This clonotype has just a few counts. The chain is built from TRBV20-1 and TRBJ1-2; 11 bases align to TRBD1. CDR3 length: 19 residues. V shed 0 bases, J shed 4 bases, and the junction held 16 bases outside the gene matches. The germline gives CDR1 DFQATT, CDR2 SNEGSKA (reference sequence). CDR3 sequence (DNA): TGCAGTGCTAGAGATCCAACCGGGCGGGGGACAGGGGGACCCTATGGCTACACCTTC. This gives the protein CSARDPTGRGTGGPYGYTF.

This clonotype has more than one count but fewer than ten. This chain links TRBV12-3 or TRBV12-4 with TRBJ1-1; a weak D match, TRBD1 (6 bases). V shed 3 bases and J shed 3 bases, with 14 bases lying between them. This CDR3 comprises 15 residues. The CDR3 region is CASSFHRASDTEAFF. The CDR3 DNA follows: TGTGCCAGCAGTTTCCACAGGGCTTCGGACACTGAAGCTTTCTTT.

This clonotype was detected only a few times. This chain connects TRBV28 to TRBJ1-5; possible D gene TRBD1, 6 bases. The V gene's germline CDR1 is MDHEN and CDR2 SYDVKM. V was cut by 7 bases and J by 0 bases, with 10 bases left in between. The CDR3 is 14 residues long. The CDR3 coding sequence is TGTGCCAGCATGACAGGACATAGCAATCAGCCCCAGCATTTT. Translating gives CASMTGHSNQPQHF.

This clonotype has only a few counts. The chain carries TRBV7-3 and TRBJ2-3; weak D call: TRBD2 (6 bases). Trimming stripped 1 base from V and 1 base from J, with 24 bases between. This CDR3 is 20 amino acids long. Per germline, CDR1 SGHTA and CDR2 FQGTGA. CDR3 DNA sequence: TGTGCCAGCAGCTTAAGAAGGCAGCGGAATCCTTGGGGGGGCACAGATACGCAGTATTTT. Protein sequence: CASSLRRQRNPWGGTDTQYF. Full variable domain (outside the CDR3, taken from reference TRBV7-3 and TRBJ2-3): GAGVSQTPSNKVTEKGKYVELRCDPISGHTALYWYRQSLGQGPEFLIYFQGTGAADDSGLPNDRFFAVRPEGSVSTLKIQRTERGDSAVYLCASSLRRQRNPWGGTDTQYFGPGTRLTVL.

The CDR3 reads CASIQSWGTGKLKGYTF. The CDR3, as DNA: TGTGCCAGCATTCAAAGCTGGGGGACAGGGAAGTTGAAAGGCTACACCTTC. The chain couples TRBV2 to TRBJ1-2; 9 bases align to TRBD1. The CDR3 length is 17 residues. Germline lookup yields CDR1 SNHLY and CDR2 FYNNEI. V was pared by 7 bases and J by 8 bases, with 20 bases of the junction left unmatched.

In its sample, this clonotype was seen a few times. CDR3 region: CASSRGGNMYGYTF. Here the CDR3 DNA reads TGTGCCAGCAGCCGAGGGGGCAATATGTATGGCTACACCTTC. The V call is TRBV12-3 or TRBV12-4, the J call TRBJ1-2; 7 bases are shared with TRBD1. Trimming at V came to 6 bases and at J to 5 bases, leaving 9 bases not matched to a gene. This CDR3 comprises 14 residues.

The chain employs TRBV6-5 and TRBJ2-1, with 11 bases aligning to TRBD2. CDR3 length: 17 amino acids. CDR1 is MNHEY, CDR2 SVGAGI, per germline. V shed 6 bases and J 0 bases; nucleotides not matched to a gene: 7. The CDR3 DNA follows: TGTGCCAGCAGGGGACTAGCGGCCCCAAGCTCCTACAATGAGCAGTTCTTC. Translating it yields CASRGLAAPSSYNEQFF.

There are many counts of this clonotype. The V call is TRBV5-1, the J call TRBJ1-1; D gene unclear. CDR1 is SGHRS and CDR2 is YFSETQ in the germline V gene. The CDR3 is made up of 13 amino acids. The V end was cut by 1 base, the J end by 1 base, with 5 bases between. CDR3 sequence: CASSLTRNTEAFF. CDR3 bases: TGCGCCAGCAGCTTGACCAGGAACACTGAAGCTTTCTTT.

This clonotype was detected only a few times. The chain couples TRBV6-5 to TRBJ2-7, with D possibly TRBD2 on 5 matching bases. Trimming took 0 bases from V and 0 from J, leaving 9 bases between them. This CDR3 spans 15 amino acids. CDR1 and CDR2 (germline): MNHEY, SVGAGI. CDR3 protein: CASSYSTISSYEQYF. The CDR3 nucleotides are TGTGCCAGCAGTTACTCGACTATCAGCTCCTACGAGCAGTACTTC.

This chain links TRBV9 with TRBJ1-2; 8 bases are shared with TRBD1. Unmatched junction bases numbered 8, after V lost 2 bases and J lost 8 bases. The CDR3 has 14 residues. The germline gives CDR1 SGDLS, CDR2 YYNGEE. For the CDR3, the DNA is TGTGCCAGCAGCGTTTTAACAGGGGGTGACGGCTACACCTTC. Encoded protein: CASSVLTGGDGYTF.

In this sample, this clonotype turned up a few times. The chain uses TRBV15 and TRBJ1-4; maybe TRBD1 (5 bases). This CDR3 region has 15 residues. The germline gives CDR1 LNHNV, CDR2 YYDKDF (reference sequence). Trimming took off 5 bases at V and 6 bases at J, with 16 bases between the two ends. CDR3 nucleotide sequence: TGTGCCACCAGCGGATCCCAGGGTTGGGATGAAAAACTGTTTTTT. Residues: CATSGSQGWDEKLFF.

This clonotype has just a few counts. V is TRBV6-6 and J is TRBJ1-1; 10 positions match TRBD1. The length of the CDR3 is 15 residues. In germline, CDR1 is MNHNY, CDR2 SVGAGI (reference sequence). With V trimmed by 2 bases and J by 7 bases, 7 bases remained unmatched. The CDR3 DNA follows: TGTGCCAGCAGTTACCGACAGGGGGCGGGGGGTGAAGCTTTCTTT. This translates into CASSYRQGAGGEAFF.

This clonotype turned up a few times. The genes are TRBV7-2 and TRBJ1-5; D is undetermined. V was pared by 4 bases and J by 4 bases, with 17 bases between. The CDR3 length is 16 residues. The V gene's germline CDR1 is SGHTA and CDR2 FQGNSA. CDR3 coding DNA: TGTGCCAGCAGCTCAAATATGGGAGGAGTTAATCAGCCCCAGCATTTT. This sequence encodes CASSSNMGGVNQPQHF. Complete variable domain (other parts from reference TRBV7-2 and TRBJ1-5): GAGVSQSPSNKVTEKGKDVELRCDPISGHTALYWYRQSLGQGLEFLIYFQGNSAPDKSGLPSDRFSAERTGGSVSTLTIQRTQQEDSAVYLCASSSNMGGVNQPQHFGDGTRLSIL.

This clonotype showed up just a few times. This chain connects TRBV5-1 to TRBJ1-1, with D hard to call. This CDR3 is built from 15 residues. The germline CDR1 and CDR2 sequences are SGHRS and YFSETQ. The germline V and J ends were trimmed by 5 bases and 0 bases, with 14 bases remaining between them. CDR3 residues: CASSGLLAMNTEAFF. In nucleotides, the CDR3 is TGCGCCAGCAGTGGGCTCCTCGCTATGAACACTGAAGCTTTCTTT.

V is TRBV3-1 and J is TRBJ2-1, with 7 bases matching TRBD1. CDR3 length: 14 amino acids. In germline, CDR1 is LGHDT, CDR2 YNNKEL (reference sequence). V lost 2 bases and J lost 8; bases outside the gene matches: 6. The CDR3 DNA sequence: TGTGCCAGCAGCCAAATGGACAGGACCGATGAGCAGTTCTTC. It translates to CASSQMDRTDEQFF.